This T cell receptor (beta chain) was sequenced for a study of CD4+ T cells in melanoma. Measured with immunoSEQ multiplex PCR; TCRdb has only the in-frame clones, and not every one. The sample lists some 110,000 clones, over 80% seen once, with about 3.5% in the top ten. The study, taken as a whole, reports: In melanoma, neoantigen-specific CD4+ T cells reportedly differed in differentiation state. A reported correlation linked neoantigen-specific CD4+ T cells to CD8+, macrophage and B cell function.

Deletions cut 2 bases from V and 3 bases from J, with 8 bases between. The germline CDR1 and CDR2 sequences are ENHRY and SYGVKD. The CDR3 extends over 14 amino acids. A remark on this clone: The antigen remains unidentified.

Sequencing was carried out using peripheral blood. J is TRBJ1-5 and V is TRBV10-3, with TRBD1 as a possible D gene (5 bases). This sequence was found in a human donor with melanoma. The CDR3 spells CAISEEGPNQPQHF. The CDR3 nucleotides are TGTGCCATCAGTGAGGAGGGGCCCAATCAGCCCCAGCATTTT.